These T cell receptor beta chains were read from a single sample in a study of cytomegalovirus exposure and HLA in healthy donors. Sequencing used immunoSEQ multiplex PCR; TCRdb keeps in-frame clones, though not all of them. The sample holds 85,000 to 100,000 clones; about 84% are singletons and the top ten take roughly 1.1%. The source material was PBMCs. These receptors originate from a girl between 2 and 10 years old in good health and CMV-seropositive. Each CDR3 is given with its conserved first and last residue. The order of the fields is J gene, V gene, CDR3 protein.

TRBJ1-1 | TRBV6-1 | CASSETQGWTEAFF
TRBJ2-3 | TRBV25-1 | CASSEYSGRRGPDGQYF
TRBJ2-6 | TRBV13 | CASSDSSGANVLTF
TRBJ2-1 | TRBV15 | CATLISGPKYEQFF
TRBJ1-3 | TRBV9 | CASSVEDSSGNTIYF
TRBJ2-4 | TRBV6-6 | CASRGVAKNIQYF
TRBJ1-5 | TRBV2 | CASSEARGSNQPQHF
TRBJ2-1 | TRBV11-3 | CASSLADRVDEQFF
TRBJ1-2 | TRBV6-5 | CASSPGQTLLGGYTF
TRBJ2-7 | TRBV10-3 | CAISESTGLAGVWLYF
TRBJ2-7 | TRBV10-3 | CAISESGGSLRGTGVWEQYF
TRBJ2-6 | TRBV5-6 | CASSPLSGANVLTF
TRBJ1-5 | TRBV19 | CASTGTAIGNQPQHF
TRBJ1-2 | TRBV7-9 | CATTQGDYGYTF
TRBJ2-3 | TRBV27 | CASSFLRATGGDTQYF
TRBJ2-1 | TRBV29-1 | CSVEQQPGRNEQFF
TRBJ1-2 | TRBV6-1 | CASSVGQKGGYTF
TRBJ2-2 | TRBV6-5 | CATHDGEVITGELFF
TRBJ1-2 | TRBV28 | CASGLRGYTF
TRBJ2-1 | TRBV5-4 | CASSLGSGINYNEQFF
TRBJ1-5 | TRBV19 | CASREGQGRRQPQHF
TRBJ1-5 | TRBV6-5 | CASSYEGDQPQHF
TRBJ1-1 | TRBV6-5 | CASSYLGGFRTEAFF
TRBJ1-2 | TRBV6-1 | CASSEVDRWSYGYTF
TRBJ1-2 | TRBV28 | CASSFQVSRFVGYTF
TRBJ2-7 | TRBV6-5 | CASSYSAGSYEQYF
TRBJ1-1 | TRBV20-1 | CSARPTGKAFF
TRBJ1-5 | TRBV27 | CASSLWAPNQPQHF
TRBJ2-7 | TRBV5-6 | CASSLGAGDEQYF
TRBJ1-1 | TRBV19 | CASSPAGQIAEAFF
TRBJ1-1 | TRBV18 | CASSPVPGQGLTEAFF